This T cell receptor (beta chain) was retrieved from a study of T-cell reconstitution after alpha-beta-depleted transplantation in children. Study-wide results and limits: By one year post-transplant, T-cell counts and diversity largely arose from T cells that were newly produced.

Points on this clonotype: The target antigen is unknown.

Germline V gene lookup returns CDR1 DFQATT and CDR2 SNEGSKA (reference sequence). Trimming removed 6 bases from V and 0 bases from J; junction bases left unmatched: 3. The CDR3 consists of 13 residues. For TCRbeta, the library was prepared with unique molecular identifiers. One entry per CDR3 protein, called by TCRdb with MiXCR from the PCR reads. The table records more than 400,000 distinct CDR3 sequences, around 10% of them present only once. This chain uses TRBV20-1 with TRBJ2-3, with 7 positions matching TRBD1. The sequence was collected from a female patient aged 2-9 years who had a stem cell transplant for aplastic anemia, so the T cells may come from the graft donor. This specimen was PBMCs, mostly from graft donor cells, taken 180 days after TCRalphabeta/CD19-depleted stem cell transplant. The CDR3, as DNA: TGCAGTGCCCTCAGGGGGAGCACAGATACGCAGTATTTT. Its translation: CSALRGSTDTQYF.